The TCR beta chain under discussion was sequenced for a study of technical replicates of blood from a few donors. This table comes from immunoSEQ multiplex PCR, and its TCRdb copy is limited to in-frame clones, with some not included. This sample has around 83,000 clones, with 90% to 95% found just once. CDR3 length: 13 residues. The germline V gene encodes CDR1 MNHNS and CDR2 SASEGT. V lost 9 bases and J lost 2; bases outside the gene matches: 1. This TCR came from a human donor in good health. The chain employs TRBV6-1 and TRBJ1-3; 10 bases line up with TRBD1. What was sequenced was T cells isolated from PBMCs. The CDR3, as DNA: TGTGCCAGGGGGACAGGGGCTGGAAACACCATATATTTT. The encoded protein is CARGTGAGNTIYF.